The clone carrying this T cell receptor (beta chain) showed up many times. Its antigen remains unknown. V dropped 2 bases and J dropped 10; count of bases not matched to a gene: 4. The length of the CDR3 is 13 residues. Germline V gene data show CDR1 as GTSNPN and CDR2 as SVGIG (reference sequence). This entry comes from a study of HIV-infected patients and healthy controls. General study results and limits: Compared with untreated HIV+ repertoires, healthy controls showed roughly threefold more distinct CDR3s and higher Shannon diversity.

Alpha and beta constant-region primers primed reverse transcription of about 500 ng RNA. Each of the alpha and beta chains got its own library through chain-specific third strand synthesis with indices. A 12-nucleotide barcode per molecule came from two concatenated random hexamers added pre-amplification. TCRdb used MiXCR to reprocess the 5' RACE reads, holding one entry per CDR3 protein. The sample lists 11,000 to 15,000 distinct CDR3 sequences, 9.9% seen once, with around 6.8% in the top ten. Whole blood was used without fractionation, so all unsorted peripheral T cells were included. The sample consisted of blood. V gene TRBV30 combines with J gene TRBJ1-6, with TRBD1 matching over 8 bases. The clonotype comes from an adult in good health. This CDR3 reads CAWSTGGGSPLHF. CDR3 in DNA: TGTGCCTGGAGTACAGGGGGAGGCTCACCCCTCCACTTT.